Each of the 8 T cell receptor beta chains below was sequenced from the same sample in a study of blood T cell repertoires in COVID-19. Method: immunoSEQ multiplex PCR; TCRdb's copy keeps in-frame clones and lacks some. Altogether 150,000 to 200,000 clones are present, more than 75% being singletons, with the ten largest covering about 1.2%. The source material was PBMCs or T cells enriched from blood (not recorded which). The receptors here all came from a human donor with acute COVID-19. The donor label of this sample is uncertain.

The chain uses TRBV5-6 and TRBJ2-2, with D possibly being TRBD1 (6 bases). V was shortened by 5 bases and J by 0 bases, with 14 bases between the two germline ends. Germline CDR1 and CDR2: SGHDT and YYEEEE. The CDR3 contains 16 residues. CDR3: CASSRQGTPNTGELFF. DNA of the CDR3: TGTGCCAGCAGTCGGCAGGGGACCCCGAACACCGGGGAGCTGTTTTTT.

The chain is built from TRBV2 and TRBJ1-1, with 8 bases fitting TRBD1. CDR3 length: 16 amino acids. The ends lost 4 bases at V and 1 base at J; junction bases unmatched: 8. Germline CDR1 SNHLY, CDR2 FYNNEI. DNA of the CDR3: TGTGCCAGCAGTGCTCGACAGGGGATTTGGAACACTGAAGCTTTCTTT. Its translation is CASSARQGIWNTEAFF. Full variable domain (rest looked up from reference TRBV2 and TRBJ1-1): EPEVTQTPSHQVTQMGQEVILRCVPISNHLYFYWYRQILGQKVEFLVSFYNNEISEKSEIFDDQFSVERPDGSNFTLKIRSTKLEDSAMYFCASSARQGIWNTEAFFGQGTRLTVV.

This clone was seen only once. This sequence joins TRBV6-5 and TRBJ1-2; 11 positions agree with TRBD1. CDR1 is MNHEY and CDR2 is SVGAGI in the germline V gene. This CDR3 has 14 amino acids. V lost 0 bases and J lost 7; bases outside the gene matches: 1. CDR3 amino acids: CASSYSGTGGGYTF. The CDR3 DNA reads as TGTGCCAGCAGTTACTCGGGGACAGGGGGTGGCTACACCTTC.

A remark on this clone: A junction end diverges from the germline sequence, so it may reflect a read error. This rearrangement joins TRBV6-2 or TRBV6-3 to TRBJ1-5; weak D call: TRBD1 (6 bases). The CDR3 totals 16 residues. Germline values: CDR1 MNHEY, CDR2 SVGEGT. CDR3 sequence: CASSHSSGTKIRPQHF. In DNA, the CDR3 is TGTGCCAGCAGTCACTCCTCCGGGACAAAAATCCGGCCCCAGCATTTT.

V is TRBV5-6 and J is TRBJ1-1; D call uncertain. The CDR3 is made up of 14 amino acids. Germline V gene lookup returns CDR1 SGHDT and CDR2 YYEEEE. The V end was cut by 1 base, the J end by 2 bases, with 9 bases between. The CDR3 region is CASSLTALNTEAFF. The CDR3, as DNA: TGTGCCAGCAGCTTGACAGCACTCAACACTGAAGCTTTCTTT.

The J gene is TRBJ2-5, the V gene TRBV6-5; TRBD2 agrees at 10 bases. V trimming: 5 bases; J trimming: 5 bases; junction bases outside the gene matches: 5. Germline CDR1 MNHEY, CDR2 SVGAGI. The CDR3 spans 14 residues. The CDR3 DNA is TGTGCCAGCAGTCCCAGCGGGGGGGTGGAGACCCAGTACTTC. It translates to CASSPSGGVETQYF.

The chain carries TRBV21-1 and TRBJ2-7; TRBD1, the table's D call, was not compared with the DNA. TRBV21-1 is described as a pseudogene. This CDR3 comprises 15 residues. The CDR3 is CASSRDIPRFYEQYF. The CDR3 DNA follows: TGTGCCAGCAGCCGGGACATCCCACGATTCTACGAGCAGTACTTC.

The chain uses TRBV2 and TRBJ1-1; D unclear. V lost 1 base to trimming and J lost 1 base, with 4 bases between them. In germline, CDR1 is SNHLY, CDR2 FYNNEI. This CDR3 contains 13 residues. CDR3 in amino acids: CASSEERNTEAFF. The CDR3 nucleotides are TGTGCCAGCAGTGAAGAGAGGAACACTGAAGCTTTCTTT.